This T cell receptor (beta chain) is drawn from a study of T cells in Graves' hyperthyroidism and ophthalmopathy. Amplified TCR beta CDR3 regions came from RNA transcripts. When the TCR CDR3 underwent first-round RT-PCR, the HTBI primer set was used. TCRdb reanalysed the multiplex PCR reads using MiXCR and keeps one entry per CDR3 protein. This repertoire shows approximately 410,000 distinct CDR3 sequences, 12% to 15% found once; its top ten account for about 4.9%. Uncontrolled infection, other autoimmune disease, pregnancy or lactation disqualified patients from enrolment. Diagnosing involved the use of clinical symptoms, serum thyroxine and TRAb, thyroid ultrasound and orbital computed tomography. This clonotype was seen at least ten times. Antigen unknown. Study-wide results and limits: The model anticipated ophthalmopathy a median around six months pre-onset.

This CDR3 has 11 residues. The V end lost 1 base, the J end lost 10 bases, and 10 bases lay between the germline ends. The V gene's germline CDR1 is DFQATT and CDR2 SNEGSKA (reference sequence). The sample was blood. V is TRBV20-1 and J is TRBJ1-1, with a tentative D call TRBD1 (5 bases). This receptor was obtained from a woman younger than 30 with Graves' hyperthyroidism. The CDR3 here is CSARGRVGAFF. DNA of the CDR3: TGCAGTGCTAGAGGCAGGGTGGGAGCTTTCTTT.